One and the same sample provided the 9 T cell receptor beta chains below, sequenced in a study of CD8+ T cells in alopecia areata (dated by TCRdb to 2016 to 2018). In the paper's terms, the treatment or condition label means: oral pan-JAK inhibitor, 5-10 mg twice daily. Library method: the immunoSEQ multiplex PCR assay. RNA was extracted from all samples and reverse transcribed into cDNA as template for TCR sequencing. Drawn from immuneACCESS, this table holds only the in-frame rearrangements with V and J called that TCRdb kept. Clones are partly lost; checked studies trace under half to an unresolved V gene and leave the rest unexplained. The sample contains hundreds of thousands of clones, approximately 60% of them found a single time. The ten largest clones represent more than 0.85% of the sample. Sequenced material: CD4+ T cells sorted from blood, taken between weeks 51 and 52, from a patient treated with tofacitinib. The origin of the receptors is a human donor with alopecia areata.

This chain joins TRBV4-1 and TRBJ1-1; no reliable D call. The V gene's germline CDR1 is MGHRA and CDR2 YSYEKL. Trimming pared 4 bases from V and 1 base from J, leaving 10 bases between. The length of the CDR3 is 14 residues. CDR3 loop: CASSPYRRNTEAFF. The CDR3 coding sequence is TGCGCCAGCAGCCCTTACCGGCGGAACACTGAAGCTTTCTTT.

The gene calls are TRBV5-1 and TRBJ2-5; D is undetermined. The length of the CDR3 is 14 residues. Germline CDR1 and CDR2: SGHRS and YFSETQ. The V gene lost 3 bases and the J gene lost 1 base, with 10 bases spanning the gap. As DNA, the CDR3 is TGCGCCAGCAGCTCGTTTCCGATCCAAGAGACCCAGTACTTC. Translating gives CASSSFPIQETQYF. The full variable domain, with the rest looked up from reference TRBV5-1 and TRBJ2-5, is KAGVTQTPRYLIKTRGQQVTLSCSPISGHRSVSWYQQTPGQGLQFLFEYFSETQRNKGNFPGRFSGRQFSNSRSEMNVSTLELGDSALYLCASSSFPIQETQYFGPGTRLLVL.

The chain joins TRBV29-1 to TRBJ1-4; D not resolved. Trimming stripped 4 bases from V and 2 bases from J, with 8 bases between. Germline values: CDR1 SQVTM, CDR2 ANQGSEA. The CDR3 is 13 amino acids. The CDR3 coding sequence is TGCAGCGTTGCGGCAGTCACTAATGAAAAACTGTTTTTT. Protein product: CSVAAVTNEKLFF.

The chain recombines TRBV27 with TRBJ1-4, with D tentatively TRBD1 (6 bases). The V end lost 4 bases, the J end lost 3 bases, and 9 bases lay between the germline ends. This CDR3 spans 14 amino acids. The germline V gene encodes CDR1 MNHEY and CDR2 SMNVEV (reference sequence). The CDR3 loop reads CASSYTGPNEKLFF. CDR3 bases: TGTGCCAGCAGTTACACAGGGCCTAATGAAAAACTGTTTTTT. Full variable domain (outside the CDR3, taken from reference TRBV27 and TRBJ1-4): EAQVTQNPRYLITVTGKKLTVTCSQNMNHEYMSWYRQDPGLGLRQIYYSMNVEVTDKGDVPEGYKVSRKEKRNFPLILESPSPNQTSLYFCASSYTGPNEKLFFGSGTQLSVL.

This clone showed up just once. The same CDR3 is also encoded by other DNA sequences in this sample. The chain carries TRBV5-1 and TRBJ2-5; 7 bases line up with TRBD1. Germline assignment: CDR1 SGHRS and CDR2 YFSETQ. CDR3 length: 14 amino acids. V was clipped by 5 bases and J by 1 base; unmatched bases: 5. CDR3 in DNA: TGCGCCAGCAGAACCGGGACAGCCCAAGAGACCCAGTACTTC. It translates to CASRTGTAQETQYF.

V usage is TRBV4-1 and J usage is TRBJ1-6; a possible D gene is TRBD1 (5 bases). Germline V gene lookup returns CDR1 MGHRA and CDR2 YSYEKL. V gave up 1 base and J gave up 10 bases, with 8 bases separating them. The CDR3 runs to 13 residues. The CDR3 protein is CASSQARESPLHF. The CDR3 DNA is TGCGCCAGCAGCCAAGCCAGGGAATCACCCCTCCACTTT.

The V and J genes are TRBV9 and TRBJ2-4, with D unclear. Trimming shortened V by 0 bases and J by 8 bases, and 12 bases separated the two germline ends. Per germline, CDR1 SGDLS and CDR2 YYNGEE. The CDR3 consists of 14 residues. The CDR3 sequence is CASSVEGRPYIQYF. The CDR3 DNA is TGTGCCAGCAGCGTAGAAGGACGGCCTTACATTCAGTACTTC. The full variable domain, in which reference TRBV9 and TRBJ2-4 provide the parts outside the CDR3, is DSGVTQTPKHLITATGQRVTLRCSPRSGDLSVYWYQQSLDQGLQFLIQYYNGEERAKGNILERFSAQQFPDLHSELNLSSLELGDSALYFCASSVEGRPYIQYFGAGTRLSVL.

This clone has a handful of counts. The chain has TRBV19 and TRBJ1-5; 7 bases match TRBD1. The CDR3 extends over 17 amino acids. Trimming cost V 7 bases and J 5 bases; bases outside gene matches: 17. In germline, CDR1 is LNHDA, CDR2 SQIVND (reference sequence). CDR3 sequence (DNA): TGTGCCAGTATTGACGTAAAAGGGGGCGCGGAAGATCAGCCCCAGCATTTT. Its translation is CASIDVKGGAEDQPQHF.

This chain uses TRBV9 with TRBJ2-4; D remains ambiguous. CDR3 length: 16 residues. The germline V gene has CDR1 SGDLS and CDR2 YYNGEE. Trimming pared 0 bases from V and 7 bases from J, leaving 17 bases between. CDR3 region: CASSVATQGPRNIQYF. In DNA, the CDR3 is TGTGCCAGCAGCGTAGCTACCCAAGGGCCGCGGAACATTCAGTACTTC. Full variable domain (rest looked up from reference TRBV9 and TRBJ2-4): DSGVTQTPKHLITATGQRVTLRCSPRSGDLSVYWYQQSLDQGLQFLIQYYNGEERAKGNILERFSAQQFPDLHSELNLSSLELGDSALYFCASSVATQGPRNIQYFGAGTRLSVL.